A single sample is the source of the 15 T cell receptor beta chains below, sequenced in a study of T cells in Graves' hyperthyroidism and ophthalmopathy. Using RNA transcripts as the source, TCR beta CDR3 regions were amplified. First-round RT-PCR targeting the TCR CDR3 was performed with the HTBI primer set. TCRdb itself ran the multiplex PCR reads through MiXCR, one entry per CDR3 protein. The sample records about 540,000 distinct CDR3 sequences, more than 45% being singletons. Sequences were obtained from peripheral blood or thyroid tissue (not recorded which). All receptors come from a woman younger than 30 with Graves' hyperthyroidism.

A note on this clonotype: A clone one base away is much larger, so this may be a read error. The chain recombines TRBV6-1 with TRBJ2-5; D ambiguous. V shed 6 bases and J shed 5 bases, with 13 bases lying between them. Germline values: CDR1 MNHNS, CDR2 SASEGT. CDR3 length: 13 residues. The CDR3 DNA reads TGTGCCAGCAGCGATGTGAGCGCCGAGACCCAGTACTTC. Encoded protein: CASSDVSAETQYF.

The table lists this clonotype with many counts. One end of the junction is discordant with germline, which a read error may explain. The CDR3 sequence: CSARTPTYEQCF. In DNA form, the CDR3 reads TGCAGTGCTAGGACCCCCACATACGAGCAGTGCTTC. The J gene is TRBJ2-7, the V gene TRBV20-1; no clear D gene. Per the germline V gene, CDR1 is DFQATT and CDR2 is SNEGSKA (reference sequence). The CDR3 is 12 residues long.

The chain employs TRBV6-1 and TRBJ1-4, with 10 bases that match TRBD1. Germline-derived CDR1 and CDR2 are MNHNS and SASEGT. V was clipped by 5 bases and J by 5 bases; unmatched bases: 5. The CDR3 covers 15 residues. CDR3 DNA: TGTGCCAGCAGTCCCGGGACAGGGGTGAATGAAAAACTGTTTTTT. Translated: CASSPGTGVNEKLFF.

This chain connects TRBV12-3 or TRBV12-4 to TRBJ1-5, with D hard to call. V gave up 8 bases and J gave up 0 bases, with 5 bases separating them. The CDR3 length is 12 residues. CDR3 residues: CASGDSNQPQHF. CDR3 coding DNA: TGTGCCAGCGGAGATAGCAATCAGCCCCAGCATTTT.

The rearrangement joins TRBV6-1 to TRBJ2-2; 7 bases agree with TRBD1. CDR3 length equals 17 residues. The J segment lost 4 bases and the V segment lost 10 bases, leaving 18 bases of the junction unmatched. From germline, CDR1 is MNHNS and CDR2 SASEGT. CDR3 coding DNA: TGTGCCATCCATACCCTGGGACAGTTTGGCGGCACCGGGGAGCTGTTTTTT. This sequence encodes CAIHTLGQFGGTGELFF.

This clonotype was picked up many times. The J gene is TRBJ2-6, the V gene TRBV12-3 or TRBV12-4; D may match TRBD1 or TRBD2 (6 bases each). Trimming pared 2 bases from V and 2 bases from J, leaving 10 bases between. The CDR3 sequence is 16 residues long. CDR3 nucleotides: TGTGCCAGCAGTTTACGGGGGCCAACTGGGGCCAACGTCCTGACTTTC. Protein: CASSLRGPTGANVLTF.

V gene TRBV2 combines with J gene TRBJ2-5; TRBD2 matches 7 bases. TRBJ2-1 matches the DNA end more closely, so the J call is doubtful. Germline assignment: CDR1 SNHLY and CDR2 FYNNEI. This CDR3 region has 14 residues. CDR3 sequence: CASSVMGAGNEQFF. For the CDR3, the DNA is TGTGCCAGCAGTGTCATGGGAGCGGGAAATGAGCAGTTCTTC.

This clonotype was seen once. The chain couples TRBV25-1 to TRBJ1-1; D is perhaps TRBD1 (6 bases). Germline V CDR1 and CDR2: MGHDK, SYGVNS. V lost 8 bases, J lost 0 bases, and 13 bases lay in between. The CDR3 length is 14 residues. CDR3 sequence: CASLNGQMNTEAFF. For the CDR3, the DNA is TGTGCCAGCTTAAATGGACAGATGAACACTGAAGCTTTCTTT.

The V and J genes are TRBV2 and TRBJ1-2; no clear D gene. CDR3 length: 12 residues. The germline V gene has CDR1 SNHLY and CDR2 FYNNEI. V lost 4 bases, J lost 5 bases, and 8 bases lay in between. The CDR3 region is CASSGWQYGYTF. In nucleotides, the CDR3 is TGTGCCAGCAGTGGGTGGCAGTATGGCTACACCTTC.

This clonotype has only a few counts. This chain joins TRBV18 and TRBJ1-2; D may be TRBD1 (5 bases). The CDR3 covers 14 residues. The germline CDR1 and CDR2 sequences are KGHSH and LQKENI. Trimming left V 0 bases short and J 4 bases short, with 9 bases between. The CDR3 here is CASSPPGGGYGYTF. In DNA form, the CDR3 reads TGTGCCAGCTCACCACCGGGGGGAGGCTATGGCTACACCTTC. Complete variable domain (other parts from reference TRBV18 and TRBJ1-2): NAGVMQNPRHLVRRRGQEARLRCSPMKGHSHVYWYRQLPEEGLKFMVYLQKENIIDESGMPKERFSAEFPKEGPSILRIQQVVRGDSAAYFCASSPPGGGYGYTFGSGTRLTVV.

The rearrangement uses TRBV29-1 and TRBJ1-2; no clear D gene. Germline lookup yields CDR1 SQVTM and CDR2 ANQGSEA. Trimming pared 8 bases from V and 5 bases from J, leaving 18 bases between. The CDR3 loop spans 13 amino acids. The chain's CDR3 is CSPQVDVPYGYTF. The CDR3 DNA reads TGCAGCCCTCAGGTCGACGTCCCTTATGGCTACACCTTC.

The chain is built from TRBV7-7 and TRBJ2-2, with TRBD2 matching 8 bases. CDR1 is SSHAT, CDR2 FNYEAQ, per germline (reference sequence). This CDR3 is 16 amino acids long. V lost 5 bases and J lost 1; bases outside the gene matches: 6. CDR3: CASSPVAGGNTGELFF. In DNA form, the CDR3 reads TGTGCCAGCAGCCCCGTTGCGGGAGGGAACACCGGGGAGCTGTTTTTT.

This clonotype showed up many times. The V call is TRBV29-1, the J call TRBJ2-6; 7 nucleotides agree with TRBD2. V gave up 6 bases and J gave up 2 bases; unmatched junction bases: 16. The V gene's germline CDR1 is SQVTM and CDR2 ANQGSEA. The CDR3 contains 18 residues. The DNA for the CDR3 is TGCAGCGTCTTATCCCGGGACTACCATAATCCTGGGGCCAACGTCCTGACTTTC. It encodes CSVLSRDYHNPGANVLTF.

The table lists this clonotype with many counts. This chain links TRBV12-3 or TRBV12-4 with TRBJ2-7, with D possibly TRBD2 on 6 matching bases. The CDR3 spans 15 residues. Trimming stripped 3 bases from V and 2 bases from J, with 14 bases between. CDR3 sequence (DNA): TGTGCCAGCAGTTTTGGGGGAGGAGGGGCCTACGAGCAGTACTTC. It translates to CASSFGGGGAYEQYF.

Notes on this clonotype: A single base separates this from a much larger clone, so it may be a read error. V gene TRBV20-1 combines with J gene TRBJ1-5; D is possibly TRBD1 (6 bases). There are 14 residues in the CDR3. V was clipped by 3 bases and J by 6 bases, with 15 bases between them. Germline CDR1 DFQATT, CDR2 SNEGSKA (reference sequence). The CDR3 reads CSASRGQRIQPQHF. As DNA, the CDR3 is TGCAGTGCTAGCAGGGGACAAAGGATTCAGCCCCAGCATTTT.